The next 5 T cell receptor beta chains were all read from a single sample in a study of blood T cell repertoires in COVID-19. The protocol was immunoSEQ multiplex PCR, while the TCRdb copy is restricted to in-frame clones and leaves out a portion. The top ten clones hold about 1.5% of a sample with 30,000 to 40,000 clones, around 84% of them seen once. Sequencing input: peripheral blood. All receptors derive from a man aged 60 to 69 with COVID-19, enrolled during active disease.

V usage is TRBV5-5 and J usage is TRBJ2-1; 7 bases line up with TRBD2. Germline V gene lookup returns CDR1 SGHKS and CDR2 YYEKEE (reference sequence). After removal of 3 bases from V and 1 base from J, the junction contained 7 bases not matched to a gene. The CDR3 is made up of 16 amino acids. The CDR3 loop reads CASSWEVSGSYNEQFF. The CDR3 DNA follows: TGTGCCAGCAGCTGGGAGGTTAGCGGGTCCTACAATGAGCAGTTCTTC. The full variable domain, its missing parts supplied by reference TRBV5-5 and TRBJ2-1, is DAGVTQSPTHLIKTRGQQVTLRCSPISGHKSVSWYQQVLGQGPQFIFQYYEKEERGRGNFPDRFSARQFPNYSSELNVNALLLGDSALYLCASSWEVSGSYNEQFFGPGTRLTVL.

The rearrangement uses TRBV11-2 and TRBJ2-1; 7 bases align to TRBD2. There are 17 residues in the CDR3. With V trimmed by 5 bases and J by 5 bases, 15 bases remained unmatched. From germline, CDR1 is SGHAT and CDR2 FQNNGV. This CDR3 is CASSPNRVGDYNNEQFF. The CDR3 DNA reads TGTGCCAGCAGCCCGAACAGAGTTGGGGACTACAACAATGAGCAGTTCTTC. The whole variable domain, remainder taken from reference TRBV11-2 and TRBJ2-1, is EAGVAQSPRYKIIEKRQSVAFWCNPISGHATLYWYQQILGQGPKLLIQFQNNGVVDDSQLPKDRFSAERLKGVDSTLKIQPAKLEDSAVYLCASSPNRVGDYNNEQFFGPGTRLTVL.

V and J are TRBV3-1 (or the pseudogene TRBV3-2) and TRBJ1-5, with a weak D call TRBD1 (6 bases). The CDR3 consists of 14 residues. V was clipped by 5 bases and J by 1 base, with 9 bases between them. Looked up from germline, CDR1 is LGHDT and CDR2 is YNNKEL (reference sequence). Written as DNA, the CDR3 is TGTGCCAGCAGCGGCAGGGGAAGCAATCAGCCCCAGCATTTT. Its translation: CASSGRGSNQPQHF.

About this clone itself: The junction does not match germline at one end; this may be a read error. The rearrangement joins TRBV30 to TRBJ1-2; 7 positions match TRBD1. CDR1 and CDR2 (germline): GTSNPN, SVGIG (reference sequence). The CDR3 loop spans 11 amino acids. The CDR3 is CAWSAGQVLHF. The CDR3, as DNA: TGTGCCTGGAGTGCAGGACAGGTCTTACATTTC.

CDR3 nucleotides: TGTGCCAGCTCAGGACAGCGACTTGGCAAAAACATTCAGTACTTC. Protein: CASSGQRLGKNIQYF. This chain links TRBV18 with TRBJ2-4; D is perhaps TRBD1 (6 bases). The CDR3 is 15 residues long. V was trimmed by 5 bases and J by 3 bases, leaving 14 bases between them. From germline, CDR1 is KGHSH and CDR2 LQKENI.